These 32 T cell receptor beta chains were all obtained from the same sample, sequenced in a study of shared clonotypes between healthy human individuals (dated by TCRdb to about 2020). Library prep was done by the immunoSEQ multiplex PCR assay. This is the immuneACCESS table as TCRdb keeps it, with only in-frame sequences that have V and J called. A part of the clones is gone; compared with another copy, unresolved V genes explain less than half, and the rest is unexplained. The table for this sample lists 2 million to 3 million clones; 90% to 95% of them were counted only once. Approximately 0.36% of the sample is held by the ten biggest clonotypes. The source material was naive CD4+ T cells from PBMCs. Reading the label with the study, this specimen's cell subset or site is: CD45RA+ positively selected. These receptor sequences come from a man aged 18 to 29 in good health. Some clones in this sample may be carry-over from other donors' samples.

In DNA, the CDR3 is TGTGCCAGCAGCAGAGGGACCCTGAGCTCTGGAAACACCATATATTTT. Residues: CASSRGTLSSGNTIYF. The rearrangement links TRBV2 to TRBJ1-3; possibly TRBD1 for D (5 bases). CDR3 length: 16 amino acids. Deletions cut 6 bases from V and 0 bases from J, with 15 bases between. In germline, CDR1 is SNHLY, CDR2 FYNNEI.

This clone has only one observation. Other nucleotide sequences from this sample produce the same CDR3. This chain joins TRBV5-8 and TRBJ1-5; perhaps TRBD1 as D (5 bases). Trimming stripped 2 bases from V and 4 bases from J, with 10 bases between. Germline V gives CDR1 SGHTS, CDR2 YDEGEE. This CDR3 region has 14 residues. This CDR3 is CASSFRDGNQPQHF. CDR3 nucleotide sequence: TGTGCCAGCAGCTTTCGGGACGGTAATCAGCCCCAGCATTTT.

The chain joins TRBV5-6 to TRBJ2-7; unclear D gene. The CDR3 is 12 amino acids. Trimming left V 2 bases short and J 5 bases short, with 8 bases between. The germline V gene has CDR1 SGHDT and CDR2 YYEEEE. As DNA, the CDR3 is TGTGCCAGCAGCTTCCCCGGCGACGAGCAGTACTTC. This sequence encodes CASSFPGDEQYF.

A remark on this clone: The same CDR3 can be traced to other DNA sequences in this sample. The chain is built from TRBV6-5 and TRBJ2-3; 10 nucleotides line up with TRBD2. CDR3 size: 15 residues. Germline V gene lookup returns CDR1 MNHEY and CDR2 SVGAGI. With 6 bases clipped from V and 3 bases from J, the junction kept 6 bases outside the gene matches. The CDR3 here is CASSTPSGSTDTQYF. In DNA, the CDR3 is TGTGCCAGCAGCACCCCTAGCGGGAGTACAGATACGCAGTATTTT.

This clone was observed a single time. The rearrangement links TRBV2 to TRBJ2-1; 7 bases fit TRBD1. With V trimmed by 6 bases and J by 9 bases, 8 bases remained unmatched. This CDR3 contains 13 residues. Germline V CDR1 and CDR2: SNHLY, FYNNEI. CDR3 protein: CASSGGQAVEQFF. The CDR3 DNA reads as TGTGCCAGCAGCGGCGGACAGGCCGTTGAGCAGTTCTTC. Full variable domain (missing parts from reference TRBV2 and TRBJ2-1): EPEVTQTPSHQVTQMGQEVILRCVPISNHLYFYWYRQILGQKVEFLVSFYNNEISEKSEIFDDQFSVERPDGSNFTLKIRSTKLEDSAMYFCASSGGQAVEQFFGPGTRLTVL.

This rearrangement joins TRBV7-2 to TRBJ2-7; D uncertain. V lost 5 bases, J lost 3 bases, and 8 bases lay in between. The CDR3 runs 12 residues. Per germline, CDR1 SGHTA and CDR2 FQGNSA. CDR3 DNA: TGTGCCAGCAGCCGACCTGGCTACGAGCAGTACTTC. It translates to CASSRPGYEQYF.

CDR3 amino acids: CASSFLGTRDTGELFF. CDR3 nucleotide sequence: TGTGCCAGCAGCTTCTTGGGGACACGAGACACCGGGGAGCTGTTTTTT. The chain is built from TRBV7-2 and TRBJ2-2; D is perhaps TRBD1 (6 bases). This CDR3 is built from 16 residues. CDR1 is SGHTA, CDR2 FQGNSA, per germline. Trimming cost V 3 bases and J 3 bases, with 14 bases left between them.

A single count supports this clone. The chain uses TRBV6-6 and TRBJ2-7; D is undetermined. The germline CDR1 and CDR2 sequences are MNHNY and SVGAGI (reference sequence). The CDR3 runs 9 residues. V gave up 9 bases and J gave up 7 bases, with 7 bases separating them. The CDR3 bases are TGTGCCAGGAGGCGAGAGCAGTACTTC. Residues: CARRREQYF.

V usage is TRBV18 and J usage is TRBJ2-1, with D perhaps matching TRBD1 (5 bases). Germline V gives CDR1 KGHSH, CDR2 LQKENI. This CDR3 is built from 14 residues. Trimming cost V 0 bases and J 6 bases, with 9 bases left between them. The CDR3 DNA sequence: TGTGCCAGCTCACCACCGGGGCCAGTCAATGAGCAGTTCTTC. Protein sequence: CASSPPGPVNEQFF.

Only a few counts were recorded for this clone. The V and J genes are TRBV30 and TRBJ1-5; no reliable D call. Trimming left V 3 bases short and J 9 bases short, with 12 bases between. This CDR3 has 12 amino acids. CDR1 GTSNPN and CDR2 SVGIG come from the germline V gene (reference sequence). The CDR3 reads CAWSATDWPQHF. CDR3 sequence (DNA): TGTGCCTGGAGCGCCACCGATTGGCCCCAGCATTTT.

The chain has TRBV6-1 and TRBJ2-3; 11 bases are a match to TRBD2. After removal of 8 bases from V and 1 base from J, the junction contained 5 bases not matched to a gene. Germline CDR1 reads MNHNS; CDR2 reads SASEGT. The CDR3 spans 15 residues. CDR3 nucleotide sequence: TGTGCCAGCCCTAGCGGGAGGCTACGCACAGATACGCAGTATTTT. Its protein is CASPSGRLRTDTQYF.

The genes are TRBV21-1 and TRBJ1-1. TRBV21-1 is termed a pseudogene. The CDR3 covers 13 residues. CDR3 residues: CASSKGWNTEAFF. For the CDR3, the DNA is TGTGCCAGCAGCAAGGGATGGAACACTGAAGCTTTCTTT.

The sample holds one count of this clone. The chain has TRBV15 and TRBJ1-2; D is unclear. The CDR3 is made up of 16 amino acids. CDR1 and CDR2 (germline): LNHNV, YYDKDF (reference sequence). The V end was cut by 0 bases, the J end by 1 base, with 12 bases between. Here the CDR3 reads CATSRDLRNINYGYTF. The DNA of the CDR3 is TGTGCCACCAGCAGAGATCTCCGGAACATTAACTATGGCTACACCTTC.

CDR3 region: CASSTSTGKWGEAFF. CDR3 nucleotides: TGTGCCAGCAGCACCTCGACAGGGAAATGGGGTGAAGCTTTCTTT. V and J are TRBV7-9 and TRBJ1-1; 7 nucleotides align to TRBD1. CDR3 size: 15 residues. Germline V gene data show CDR1 as SEHNR and CDR2 as FQNEAQ (reference sequence). With 5 bases clipped from V and 7 bases from J, the junction kept 13 bases outside the gene matches. The whole variable domain, remainder taken from reference TRBV7-9 and TRBJ1-1, is DTGVSQNPRHKITKRGQNVTFRCDPISEHNRLYWYRQTLGQGPEFLTYFQNEAQLEKSRLLSDRFSAERPKGSFSTLEIQRTEQGDSAMYLCASSTSTGKWGEAFFGQGTRLTVV.

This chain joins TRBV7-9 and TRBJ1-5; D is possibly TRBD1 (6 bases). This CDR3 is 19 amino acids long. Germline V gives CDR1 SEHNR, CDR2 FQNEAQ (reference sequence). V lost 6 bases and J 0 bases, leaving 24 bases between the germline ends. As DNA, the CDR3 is TGTGCCAGCAGTTTTATTTGGGGACAAGGAAAGGATAGCAATCAGCCCCAGCATTTT. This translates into CASSFIWGQGKDSNQPQHF.

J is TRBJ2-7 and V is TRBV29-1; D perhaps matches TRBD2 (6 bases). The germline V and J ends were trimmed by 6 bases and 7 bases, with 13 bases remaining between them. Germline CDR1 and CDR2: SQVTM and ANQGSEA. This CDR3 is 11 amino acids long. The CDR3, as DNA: TGCAGCGTCCAAAGCGGGCGGGAGCAGTACTTC. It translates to CSVQSGREQYF.

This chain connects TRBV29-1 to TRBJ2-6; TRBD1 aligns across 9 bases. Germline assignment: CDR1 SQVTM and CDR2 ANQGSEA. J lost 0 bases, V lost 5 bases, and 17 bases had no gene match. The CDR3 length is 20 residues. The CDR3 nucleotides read TGCAGCGTTCTTTGGGTATATCCGGGACAGGGCTCCTCTGGGGCCAACGTCCTGACTTTC. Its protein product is CSVLWVYPGQGSSGANVLTF.

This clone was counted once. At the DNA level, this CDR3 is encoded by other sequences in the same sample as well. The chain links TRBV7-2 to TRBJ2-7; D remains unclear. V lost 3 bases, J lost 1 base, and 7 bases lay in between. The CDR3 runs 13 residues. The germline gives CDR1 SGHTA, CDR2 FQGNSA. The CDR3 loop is CASSFGGSYEQYF. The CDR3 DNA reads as TGTGCCAGCAGCTTTGGCGGTTCCTACGAGCAGTACTTC.

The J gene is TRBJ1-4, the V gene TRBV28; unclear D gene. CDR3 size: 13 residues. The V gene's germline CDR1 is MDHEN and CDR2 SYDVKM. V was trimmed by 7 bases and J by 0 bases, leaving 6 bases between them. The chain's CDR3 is CASTVATNEKLFF. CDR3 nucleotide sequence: TGTGCCAGCACGGTTGCAACTAATGAAAAACTGTTTTTT.

The CDR3 here is CATSRELAAGNTIYF. CDR3 coding DNA: TGTGCCACCAGCAGAGAGTTGGCAGCTGGAAACACCATATATTTT. V usage is TRBV15 and J usage is TRBJ1-3; D is uncertain. The germline gives CDR1 LNHNV, CDR2 YYDKDF (reference sequence). V gave up 0 bases and J gave up 2 bases, with 8 bases separating them. The CDR3 extends over 15 amino acids.

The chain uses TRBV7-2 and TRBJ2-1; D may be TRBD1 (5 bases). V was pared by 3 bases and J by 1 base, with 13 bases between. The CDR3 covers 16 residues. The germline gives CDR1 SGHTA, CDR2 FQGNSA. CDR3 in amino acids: CASSLAVTVSYNEQFF. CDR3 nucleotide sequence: TGTGCCAGCAGCTTGGCTGTGACAGTGTCCTACAATGAGCAGTTCTTC.

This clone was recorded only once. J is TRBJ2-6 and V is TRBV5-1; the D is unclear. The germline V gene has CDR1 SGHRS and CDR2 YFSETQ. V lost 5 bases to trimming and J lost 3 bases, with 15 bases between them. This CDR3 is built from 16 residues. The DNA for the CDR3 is TGCGCCAGCAGTTTCTTGGGGTCGAGTGGGGCCAACGTCCTGACTTTC. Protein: CASSFLGSSGANVLTF.

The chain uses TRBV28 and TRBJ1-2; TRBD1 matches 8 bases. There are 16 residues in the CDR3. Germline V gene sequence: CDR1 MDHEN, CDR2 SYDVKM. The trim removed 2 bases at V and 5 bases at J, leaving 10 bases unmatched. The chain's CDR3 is CASSLRGGQGIYGYTF. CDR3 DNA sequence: TGTGCCAGCAGTTTAAGGGGTGGACAGGGTATTTATGGCTACACCTTC.

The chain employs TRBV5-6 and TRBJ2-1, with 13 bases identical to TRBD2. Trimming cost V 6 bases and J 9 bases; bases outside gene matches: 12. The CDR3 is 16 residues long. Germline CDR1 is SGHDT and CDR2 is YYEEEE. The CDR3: CASTHGQGLAGVEQFF. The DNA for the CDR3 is TGTGCCAGCACCCACGGTCAAGGACTAGCGGGAGTTGAGCAGTTCTTC. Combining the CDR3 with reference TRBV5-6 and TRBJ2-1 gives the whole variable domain DAGVTQSPTHLIKTRGQQVTLRCSPKSGHDTVSWYQQALGQGPQFIFQYYEEEERQRGNFPDRFSGHQFPNYSSELNVNALLLGDSALYLCASTHGQGLAGVEQFFGPGTRLTVL.

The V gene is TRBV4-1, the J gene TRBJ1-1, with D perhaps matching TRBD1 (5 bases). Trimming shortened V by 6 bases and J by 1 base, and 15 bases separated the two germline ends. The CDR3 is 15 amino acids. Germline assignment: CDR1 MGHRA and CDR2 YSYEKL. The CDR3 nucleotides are TGCGCCAGCAGTCTATCGACAGTGAAGAACACTGAAGCTTTCTTT. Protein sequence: CASSLSTVKNTEAFF.

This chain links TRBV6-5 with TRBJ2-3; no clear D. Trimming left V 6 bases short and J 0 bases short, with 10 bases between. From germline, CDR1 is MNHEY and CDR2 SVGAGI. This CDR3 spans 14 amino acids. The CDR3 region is CASRPTHSTDTQYF. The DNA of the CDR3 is TGTGCCAGCAGACCAACCCACAGCACAGATACGCAGTATTTT.

The CDR3 nucleotides read TGCGCCAGCAGCTTGGCCCCAGAACCCTACTATGGCTACACCTTC. Protein product: CASSLAPEPYYGYTF. This sequence joins TRBV5-1 and TRBJ1-2; D not certain. The germline V gene encodes CDR1 SGHRS and CDR2 YFSETQ. Trimming took 0 bases from V and 3 from J, leaving 12 bases between them. The CDR3 consists of 15 residues.

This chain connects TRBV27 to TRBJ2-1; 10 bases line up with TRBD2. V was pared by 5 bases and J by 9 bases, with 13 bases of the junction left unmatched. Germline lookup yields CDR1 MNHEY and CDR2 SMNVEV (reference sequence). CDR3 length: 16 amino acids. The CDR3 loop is CASSLGPSGRAVEQFF. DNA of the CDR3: TGTGCCAGCAGTCTGGGTCCAAGCGGGAGGGCCGTTGAGCAGTTCTTC.

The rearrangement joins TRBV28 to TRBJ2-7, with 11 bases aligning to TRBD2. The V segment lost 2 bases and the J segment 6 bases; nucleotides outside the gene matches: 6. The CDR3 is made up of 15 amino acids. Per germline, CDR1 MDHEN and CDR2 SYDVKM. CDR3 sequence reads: CASSLVSSGRPEQYF. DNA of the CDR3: TGTGCCAGCAGTTTAGTATCTAGCGGGAGGCCCGAGCAGTACTTC.

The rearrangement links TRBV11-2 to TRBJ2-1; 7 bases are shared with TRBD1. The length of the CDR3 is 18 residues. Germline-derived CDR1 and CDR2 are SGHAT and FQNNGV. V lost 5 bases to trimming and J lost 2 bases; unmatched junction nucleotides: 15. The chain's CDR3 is CASSHYAGTAVTYNEQFF. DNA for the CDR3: TGTGCCAGCAGCCACTACGCCGGGACAGCCGTTACCTACAATGAGCAGTTCTTC.

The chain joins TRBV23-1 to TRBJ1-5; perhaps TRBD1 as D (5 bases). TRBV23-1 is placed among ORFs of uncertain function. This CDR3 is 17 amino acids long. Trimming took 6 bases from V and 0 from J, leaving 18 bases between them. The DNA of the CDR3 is TGCGCCAGCAGCAGGGAAATGCGTACTCTTAGCAATCAGCCCCAGCATTTT. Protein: CASSREMRTLSNQPQHF.

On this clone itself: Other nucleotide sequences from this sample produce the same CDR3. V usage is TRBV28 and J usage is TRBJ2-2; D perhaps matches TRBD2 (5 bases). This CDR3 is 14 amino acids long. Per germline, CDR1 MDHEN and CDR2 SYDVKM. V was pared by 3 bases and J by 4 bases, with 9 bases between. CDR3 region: CASSFSGGTGELFF. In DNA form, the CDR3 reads TGTGCCAGCAGTTTCAGCGGAGGCACCGGGGAGCTGTTTTTT.